Shown below are 25 T cell receptor beta chains from a single sample sequenced in a study of blood T cell repertoires in COVID-19. Profiled with immunoSEQ multiplex PCR; TCRdb holds only in-frame clones, not every one. This table holds 150,000 to 180,000 clones, around 89% found once. Sequencing input: peripheral blood. The receptors were sampled from a woman in her thirties or forties with acute or convalescent COVID-19.

The V gene is TRBV2, the J gene TRBJ2-3; tentative D call: TRBD2 (5 bases). With 4 bases removed from V and 0 bases from J, the gap between germline ends came to 8 bases. CDR1 and CDR2 (germline): SNHLY, FYNNEI. There are 14 residues in the CDR3. The CDR3 DNA reads TGTGCCAGCAGTGTTAGGAGGAGCACAGATACGCAGTATTTT. Protein: CASSVRRSTDTQYF. The full variable domain, in which reference TRBV2 and TRBJ2-3 provide the parts outside the CDR3, is EPEVTQTPSHQVTQMGQEVILRCVPISNHLYFYWYRQILGQKVEFLVSFYNNEISEKSEIFDDQFSVERPDGSNFTLKIRSTKLEDSAMYFCASSVRRSTDTQYFGPGTRLTVL.

The table lists this clone with a count of one. The gene calls are TRBV11-2 and TRBJ2-3; possible D gene TRBD2, 6 bases. Germline V gives CDR1 SGHAT, CDR2 FQNNGV. CDR3 length: 15 amino acids. V shed 3 bases and J shed 4 bases, with 14 bases lying between them. CDR3 in DNA: TGTGCCAGCAGCTTGACTAGATTGACCGCAGATACGCAGTATTTT. Protein product: CASSLTRLTADTQYF.

J is TRBJ1-2 and V is TRBV6-5, with D unclear. This CDR3 is built from 12 residues. Between the trimmed V and J ends, which lost 7 bases and 6 bases, there was a span of 12 bases. Per the germline V gene, CDR1 is MNHEY and CDR2 is SVGAGI. The CDR3 region has the DNA TGTGCCAGCACCCAGAACAGAAATGGCTACACCTTC. Amino acid sequence: CASTQNRNGYTF.

The chain joins TRBV5-6 to TRBJ2-7; TRBD2 is a possible D gene (6 bases). CDR3 length: 15 amino acids. Germline V gene data show CDR1 as SGHDT and CDR2 as YYEEEE. V was trimmed by 4 bases and J by 0 bases, leaving 14 bases between them. The CDR3, as DNA: TGTGCCAGCAGCGGGCGGACTACTAGCTCCTACGAGCAGTACTTC. It encodes CASSGRTTSSYEQYF.

The J gene is TRBJ2-3, the V gene TRBV29-1, with D possibly TRBD1 on 5 matching bases. V lost 4 bases to trimming and J lost 6 bases, with 11 bases between them. The CDR3 runs to 12 residues. Germline V CDR1 and CDR2: SQVTM, ANQGSEA. CDR3 sequence: CSVGGSDDTQYF. The CDR3 DNA sequence: TGCAGCGTTGGGGGCTCGGACGATACGCAGTATTTT.

The chain uses TRBV20-1 and TRBJ1-2, with a tentative D call TRBD1 (5 bases). The germline V gene has CDR1 DFQATT and CDR2 SNEGSKA (reference sequence). V gave up 3 bases and J gave up 4 bases, with 6 bases separating them. This CDR3 comprises 11 residues. CDR3 in amino acids: CSARTVYGYTF. The DNA for the CDR3 is TGCAGTGCTAGGACAGTCTATGGCTACACCTTC.

This clone was seen only a few times. The genes are TRBV28 and TRBJ1-5; D remains unclear. With 7 bases removed from V and 3 bases from J, the gap between germline ends came to 13 bases. The length of the CDR3 is 14 residues. CDR1 and CDR2 from the germline V gene are MDHEN and SYDVKM. The CDR3 region is CASTRFEYNQPQHF. CDR3 bases: TGTGCCAGCACGCGGTTTGAGTACAATCAGCCCCAGCATTTT.

This sequence joins TRBV6-5 and TRBJ1-1; 10 bases align to TRBD1. From germline, CDR1 is MNHEY and CDR2 SVGAGI. This CDR3 has 14 amino acids. Germline trimming cut 7 bases from V and 4 bases from J; bases unmatched to any gene: 6. The CDR3 coding sequence is TGTGCCAGCACTTGGGGACAGGGGTTCACTGAAGCTTTCTTT. Its protein is CASTWGQGFTEAFF.

This clone was seen just once. The chain links TRBV19 to TRBJ1-1; no reliable D call. V was pared by 0 bases and J by 2 bases, with 4 bases between. Germline CDR1 reads LNHDA; CDR2 reads SQIVND (reference sequence). CDR3 length: 13 amino acids. CDR3 sequence (DNA): TGTGCCAGTAGTATAGACAGAAACACTGAAGCTTTCTTT. Translated: CASSIDRNTEAFF. Full variable domain (outside the CDR3, taken from reference TRBV19 and TRBJ1-1): DGGITQSPKYLFRKEGQNVTLSCEQNLNHDAMYWYRQDPGQGLRLIYYSQIVNDFQKGDIAEGYSVSREKKESFPLTVTSAQKNPTAFYLCASSIDRNTEAFFGQGTRLTVV.

The chain recombines TRBV29-1 with TRBJ2-1; 10 nucleotides agree with TRBD2. The CDR3 is made up of 19 amino acids. Germline-derived CDR1 and CDR2 are SQVTM and ANQGSEA. V shed 2 bases and J 6 bases; nucleotides not matched to a gene: 19. The CDR3 DNA reads TGCAGCGTTGAAATCCCCTTAGGTAGTACTAGCGGGATGGTCAATGAGCAGTTCTTC. Translating gives CSVEIPLGSTSGMVNEQFF.

The V gene is TRBV9, the J gene TRBJ1-1, with D tentatively TRBD1 (5 bases). The CDR3 spans 15 residues. Trimming stripped 3 bases from V and 1 base from J, with 13 bases between. CDR1 SGDLS and CDR2 YYNGEE come from the germline V gene. The CDR3 nucleotides are TGTGCCAGCAGCGATCCCGGGACTGGGAACACTGAAGCTTTCTTT. It specifies CASSDPGTGNTEAFF.

This clone was recorded a few times. The gene calls are TRBV7-3 and TRBJ2-1, with 7 bases lining up with TRBD1. After removal of 5 bases from V and 4 bases from J, the junction contained 5 bases not matched to a gene. The germline V gene encodes CDR1 SGHTA and CDR2 FQGTGA. The CDR3 has 14 amino acids. The CDR3 is CASSPGQEYNEQFF. In nucleotides, the CDR3 is TGTGCCAGCAGCCCAGGACAGGAGTACAATGAGCAGTTCTTC.

The genes are TRBV7-9 and TRBJ2-7, with D perhaps matching TRBD1 (6 bases). Per the germline V gene, CDR1 is SEHNR and CDR2 is FQNEAQ (reference sequence). Trimming removed 1 base at V and 7 bases at J, with 17 bases between. This CDR3 has 15 residues. The CDR3 region is CASSLGGRTAFEQYF. The CDR3 nucleotides read TGTGCCAGCAGCTTAGGGGGCCGGACAGCTTTTGAGCAGTACTTC.

CDR3 sequence: CASSQEAGNSPLHF. CDR3 bases: TGTGCCAGCAGCCAAGAAGCAGGGAATTCACCCCTCCACTTT. This chain connects TRBV3-1 (or the pseudogene TRBV3-2) to TRBJ1-6, with a tentative D call TRBD1 (5 bases). Per germline, CDR1 LGHDT and CDR2 YNNKEL (reference sequence). The CDR3 loop spans 14 amino acids. V lost 0 bases and J 7 bases, leaving 7 bases between the germline ends.

The chain has TRBV28 and TRBJ2-3, with D unresolved. The V gene lost 5 bases and the J gene lost 0 bases, with 12 bases spanning the gap. This CDR3 spans 15 amino acids. In germline, CDR1 is MDHEN, CDR2 SYDVKM. In DNA form, the CDR3 reads TGTGCCAGCAGTCAAGGAGATACTAGCACAGATACGCAGTATTTT. Its translation: CASSQGDTSTDTQYF.

J is TRBJ2-5 and V is TRBV6-1, with TRBD1 identical over 7 bases. The CDR3 extends over 15 amino acids. CDR1 MNHNS and CDR2 SASEGT come from the germline V gene. V lost 2 bases, J lost 1 base, and 4 bases stayed unmatched. CDR3 coding DNA: TGTGCCAGCAGTGAATTGGGACAGAGCCAAGAGACCCAGTACTTC. Its translation: CASSELGQSQETQYF.

This chain links TRBV12-5 with TRBJ2-3; 15 nucleotides match TRBD2. V was clipped by 5 bases and J by 3 bases; unmatched bases: 3. The CDR3 totals 16 residues. Germline CDR1 and CDR2: LGHNT and FRNRAP. The CDR3 reads CASGTGTSGGTDTQYF. Written as DNA, the CDR3 is TGTGCTAGTGGTACTGGGACTAGCGGGGGGACAGATACGCAGTATTTT.

The genes are TRBV7-3 and TRBJ1-2, with 7 bases aligning to TRBD1. CDR1 is SGHTA and CDR2 is FQGTGA in the germline V gene. The V and J ends lost 2 bases and 8 bases, in that order; junction bases with no gene match: 5. The CDR3 is made up of 13 amino acids. CDR3 nucleotide sequence: TGTGCCAGCAGCTTAGGAACAGGGGTCGGCTACACCTTC. Encoded protein: CASSLGTGVGYTF.

The chain uses TRBV19 and TRBJ2-7; 7 nucleotides line up with TRBD1. The CDR3 totals 15 residues. V was clipped by 5 bases and J by 0 bases; unmatched bases: 7. Germline V gene data show CDR1 as LNHDA and CDR2 as SQIVND (reference sequence). The CDR3 protein is CASSYRDSRSYEQYF. The CDR3, as DNA: TGTGCCAGTAGTTACCGGGACAGTCGCTCCTACGAGCAGTACTTC. The full variable domain, rest sourced from reference TRBV19 and TRBJ2-7, is DGGITQSPKYLFRKEGQNVTLSCEQNLNHDAMYWYRQDPGQGLRLIYYSQIVNDFQKGDIAEGYSVSREKKESFPLTVTSAQKNPTAFYLCASSYRDSRSYEQYFGPGTRLTVT.

The chain links TRBV5-1 to TRBJ2-1; D might be TRBD2 (6 bases). From germline, CDR1 is SGHRS and CDR2 YFSETQ. The ends were cut back, 0 bases at V and 5 bases at J, with 15 bases in the middle. This CDR3 spans 16 amino acids. The CDR3 sequence: CASSLGWGEPNNEQFF. The CDR3 DNA reads TGCGCCAGCAGCTTGGGGTGGGGGGAACCAAACAATGAGCAGTTCTTC.

The gene calls are TRBV27 and TRBJ1-5; weak D call: TRBD1 (5 bases). Trimming took off 0 bases at V and 6 bases at J, with 9 bases between the two ends. Germline lookup yields CDR1 MNHEY and CDR2 SMNVEV (reference sequence). CDR3 length: 14 amino acids. The CDR3 bases are TGTGCCAGCAGTTTATCGTCGGGGGTTCAGCCCCAGCATTTT. Amino acids: CASSLSSGVQPQHF.

In DNA, the CDR3 is TGCGCCAGCAGCCAAGACCGGACTAGCGGGTGGAATGAGCAGTTCTTC. Its translation: CASSQDRTSGWNEQFF. The chain links TRBV4-1 to TRBJ2-1, with 11 nucleotides matching TRBD2. The CDR3 spans 16 residues. Germline lookup yields CDR1 MGHRA and CDR2 YSYEKL. J gave up 7 bases and V 0 bases, and 5 bases lay outside the gene matches.

V gene TRBV2 combines with J gene TRBJ2-2, with TRBD2 matching 8 bases. Germline CDR1 is SNHLY and CDR2 is FYNNEI. J was trimmed by 3 bases and V by 4 bases; bases with no gene match: 4. The CDR3 has 15 residues. The CDR3 nucleotides read TGTGCCAGCAGTGTCGCGGGAGGTTACACCGGGGAGCTGTTTTTT. Translating it yields CASSVAGGYTGELFF.

The chain combines TRBV12-3 or TRBV12-4 with TRBJ2-1, with 8 bases that match TRBD2. The CDR3 totals 11 residues. Trimming at V came to 6 bases and at J to 12 bases, leaving 4 bases not matched to a gene. CDR3 sequence: CASRGTRVQFF. CDR3 nucleotides: TGTGCCAGCAGGGGGACTAGAGTGCAGTTCTTC.

The chain is built from TRBV7-2 and TRBJ1-5; D is perhaps TRBD1 (6 bases). The CDR3 runs 16 residues. Looked up from germline, CDR1 is SGHTA and CDR2 is FQGNSA. V was pared by 1 base and J by 2 bases, with 12 bases between. DNA of the CDR3: TGTGCCAGCAGCTTAGACCAGGGGTTGGGCAATCAGCCCCAGCATTTT. This encodes CASSLDQGLGNQPQHF.